These T cell receptor beta chains were read from a single sample in a study of shared clonotypes between healthy human individuals. Using immunoSEQ multiplex PCR, the repertoire was profiled, and TCRdb retains in-frame clones only, with some absent. The sample records some 2,000,000 clones, under 97% being singletons. The sequencing sample was made of naive CD4+ T cells sorted from blood. These receptors originate from a young man in good health. Each CDR3 is given with its conserved first and last residue. D genes are given only for firm matches. The size field is filled for only some rows; it gives once, few, many or a size class.

>.|TRBJ2-2|12|TRBV11-2|once
CASSLGVGELFF
TGTGCCAGCAGCTTAGGAGTAGGGGAGCTGTTTTTT
>TRBD1|TRBJ2-7|15|TRBV4-2|.
CASSKGQGGSYEQYF
TGTGCCAGCAGCAAAGGACAGGGCGGTTCCTACGAGCAGTACTTC
>.|TRBJ1-6|16|TRBV5-1|.
CASTPPGSSYNSPLHF
TGCGCCAGCACCCCCCCCGGGAGCTCCTATAATTCACCCCTCCACTTT
>.|TRBJ1-6|20|TRBV10-1|.
CASSGSTVAGKRSYNSPLHF
TGCGCCAGCAGTGGGTCTACGGTGGCAGGGAAACGCTCCTATAATTCACCCCTCCACTTT
>.|TRBJ2-3|13|TRBV28|.
CASSSGVTDTQYF
TGTGCCAGCAGTTCGGGTGTCACAGATACGCAGTATTTT
>.|TRBJ2-5|13|TRBV6-5|once
CASSSPSTETQYF
TGTGCCAGCAGTTCCCCCTCCACGGAGACCCAGTACTTC
>.|TRBJ2-5|12|TRBV11-2|.
CASSEGQETQYF
TGTGCCAGCAGCGAAGGCCAAGAGACCCAGTACTTC
>.|TRBJ1-5|14|TRBV30|.
CAWSLGQGGQPQHF
TGTGCCTGGAGTTTGGGCCAAGGGGGTCAGCCCCAGCATTTT
>.|TRBJ1-1|12|TRBV30|.
CAWSRVNTEAFF
TGTGCCTGGAGTCGAGTAAACACTGAAGCTTTCTTT
>.|TRBJ2-3|14|TRBV5-4|.
CASSLGAGYDTQYF
TGTGCCAGCAGCTTGGGGGCAGGCTACGATACGCAGTATTTT
>TRBD1|TRBJ2-7|17|TRBV4-3|.
CASSQDHLGQASYEQYF
TGCGCCAGCAGCCAAGATCACCTGGGACAGGCTTCCTACGAGCAGTACTTC
>.|TRBJ2-7|14|TRBV7-9|.
CASSLGSGSDEQYF
TGTGCCAGCAGCTTAGGGTCAGGGTCTGACGAGCAGTACTTC
>TRBD1|TRBJ1-2|15|TRBV5-1|.
CASSPGQGMEHGYTF
TGCGCCAGCAGCCCGGGACAGGGAATGGAACATGGCTACACCTTC
>.|TRBJ1-6|14|TRBV2|.
CASSSTEINSPLHF
TGTGCCAGCAGCTCGACAGAAATTAATTCACCCCTCCACTTT
>TRBD2|TRBJ2-3|14|TRBV25-1|.
CASSLAGAGDTQYF
TGTGCCAGCAGTCTAGCGGGAGCTGGAGATACGCAGTATTTT
>TRBD1|TRBJ2-2|15|TRBV7-6|.
CASSLVGTATGELFF
TGTGCCAGCAGCTTAGTGGGGACAGCCACCGGGGAGCTGTTTTTT
>TRBD2|TRBJ2-1|16|TRBV19|.
CASSDPSGYHYNEQFF
TGTGCCAGTAGTGATCCTAGCGGGTACCACTACAATGAGCAGTTCTTC
>.|TRBJ2-5|14|TRBV19|.
CASSPLGGIETQYF
TGTGCCAGTAGTCCATTGGGAGGAATAGAGACCCAGTACTTC
>TRBD1|TRBJ1-2|15|TRBV9|.
CASSVEGDRSYGYTF
TGTGCCAGCAGCGTAGAGGGGGACAGGTCCTATGGCTACACCTTC
>.|TRBJ1-1|13|TRBV7-6|.
CASSLGGSTEAFF
TGTGCCAGCAGCTTAGGTGGTTCCACTGAAGCTTTCTTT
>.|TRBJ2-5|13|TRBV4-3|.
CASSQNERETQYF
TGCGCCAGCAGCCAAAATGAGCGGGAGACCCAGTACTTC
>.|TRBJ2-5|14|TRBV6-5|.
CASSRGGRGETQYF
TGTGCCAGCAGCCGTGGCGGACGGGGAGAGACCCAGTACTTC
>TRBD1|TRBJ1-5|14|TRBV19|.
CAANDRAGNQPQHF
TGTGCCGCCAATGACAGGGCCGGGAATCAGCCCCAGCATTTT
>TRBD1|TRBJ1-1|13|TRBV6-1|.
CASWEGAGTEAFF
TGTGCCAGCTGGGAGGGGGCGGGCACTGAAGCTTTCTTT
>TRBD2|TRBJ2-3|16|TRBV19|.
CASSLPSGQSTDTQYF
TGTGCCAGTAGTCTCCCTAGCGGGCAGAGCACAGATACGCAGTATTTT
>.|TRBJ2-3|14|TRBV7-2|.
CASSLRGVTDTQYF
TGTGCCAGCAGCCTTAGGGGGGTCACAGATACGCAGTATTTT
>.|TRBJ2-6|14|TRBV6-5|once
CASRRGTGQRVLTF
TGTGCCAGCAGAAGAGGAACGGGTCAACGAGTCCTGACTTTC
>TRBD2|TRBJ2-7|14|TRBV7-2|.
CASSPRLAAYEQYF
TGTGCCAGCAGCCCCAGACTAGCGGCCTACGAGCAGTACTTC
>.|TRBJ2-7|14|TRBV5-1|.
CASSPDDRAYEQYF
TGCGCCAGCAGCCCGGATGACAGAGCCTACGAGCAGTACTTC
>TRBD2|TRBJ2-7|14|TRBV6-1|.
CASSKMTSGYEQYF
TGTGCCAGCAGTAAAATGACTAGCGGCTACGAGCAGTACTTC
>.|TRBJ2-3|15|TRBV5-3|.
CARSFGGPSTDTQYF
TGTGCCAGAAGCTTTGGCGGGCCTAGCACAGATACGCAGTATTTT
>TRBD2|TRBJ2-1|15|TRBV6-5|.
CASSLSGISYNEQFF
TGTGCCAGCAGCTTAAGCGGGATCTCCTACAATGAGCAGTTCTTC
>.|TRBJ2-2|13|TRBV18|.
CASSLQSTGELFF
TGTGCCAGCTCCCTACAGAGCACCGGGGAGCTGTTTTTT
>TRBD2|TRBJ2-2|13|TRBV19|.
CASGGRDTGELFF
TGTGCCTCCGGCGGGAGGGACACCGGGGAGCTGTTTTTT
>.|TRBJ1-4|15|TRBV4-1|.
CASTPWQHLSEKLFF
TGCGCCAGCACCCCGTGGCAACACTTGAGCGAAAAACTGTTTTTT
>.|TRBJ1-6|15|TRBV5-5|once
CASTSYSSYNSPLHF
TGTGCCAGCACGTCTTACAGCTCCTATAATTCACCCCTCCACTTT
>TRBD2|TRBJ2-1|17|TRBV10-3|.
CAISIYTSGSSYNEQFF
TGTGCCATCAGCATTTATACTAGCGGGAGCTCCTACAATGAGCAGTTCTTC
>TRBD1|TRBJ1-1|12|TRBV7-9|.
CASGQGPTEAFF
TGTGCCAGTGGACAGGGGCCCACTGAAGCTTTCTTT
>TRBD2|TRBJ2-7|17|TRBV2|.
CASSDWLAGGGVYEQYF
TGTGCCAGCAGTGATTGGCTAGCGGGGGGCGGAGTATACGAGCAGTACTTC
>.|TRBJ1-5|16|TRBV18|.
CASSPVEILSNQPQHF
TGTGCCAGCTCACCAGTAGAGATATTGAGCAATCAGCCCCAGCATTTT
>.|TRBJ2-5|14|TRBV7-9|.
CASRDTGPKETQYF
TGTGCCAGCAGGGACACAGGGCCTAAAGAGACCCAGTACTTC
>.|TRBJ1-2|12|TRBV6-5|.
CASRSQGVGYTF
TGTGCCAGCAGATCACAGGGAGTTGGCTACACCTTC
>.|TRBJ1-1|13|TRBV11-3|.
CASRRGGNTEAFF
TGTGCCAGCAGGCGAGGGGGGAACACTGAAGCTTTCTTT
>.|TRBJ2-2|15|TRBV9|.
CASSVAGRETGELFF
TGTGCCAGCAGCGTAGCGGGGCGGGAAACCGGGGAGCTGTTTTTT
>TRBD2|TRBJ2-7|15|TRBV6-5|.
CASSPRLAGDYEQYF
TGTGCCAGCAGCCCACGACTAGCGGGAGACTACGAGCAGTACTTC
>TRBD1|TRBJ2-4|14|TRBV7-2|.
CASSPDRGATIQYF
TGTGCCAGCAGCCCGGACAGGGGAGCAACCATTCAGTACTTC
>.|TRBJ1-4|15|TRBV11-2|.
CASSRSRTANEKLFF
TGTGCCAGCAGCCGTTCGAGGACAGCTAATGAAAAACTGTTTTTT
>TRBD1|TRBJ2-7|14|TRBV27|.
CASSLRQGIYEQYF
TGTGCCAGCAGTCTCCGACAGGGTATCTACGAGCAGTACTTC
>TRBD1|TRBJ2-1|14|TRBV7-9|.
CASSLAYRGNEQFF
TGTGCCAGCAGCTTAGCGTACAGGGGCAATGAGCAGTTCTTC
>.|TRBJ1-1|13|TRBV11-3|.
CASSLTENTEAFF
TGTGCCAGCAGCTTGACTGAGAACACTGAAGCTTTCTTT
>TRBD1|TRBJ1-5|14|TRBV6-1|.
CASTTGGEGQPQHF
TGTGCCAGCACAACAGGGGGTGAGGGTCAGCCCCAGCATTTT
>.|TRBJ1-1|15|TRBV5-4|once
CASSPVQSQNTEAFF
TGTGCCAGCAGCCCCGTACAGAGCCAGAACACTGAAGCTTTCTTT
>.|TRBJ1-1|15|TRBV27|.
CASSGNRDGLTSAFF
TGTGCCAGCAGTGGTAATCGGGACGGGTTAACATCGGCTTTCTTT